A single sample gave rise to the 16 T cell receptor beta chains below, sequenced in a study of Graves' ophthalmopathy and Graves' hyperthyroidism. Amplification from RNA transcripts yielded the TCR beta CDR3 regions. Second-round multiplex PCR came after first-round RT-PCR with HTBI primers. TCRdb passed the multiplex PCR reads through MiXCR, listing each CDR3 protein once. The sample includes a few hundred thousand distinct CDR3 sequences, approximately 18% of them seen just once. Sample: peripheral blood. Every receptor here comes from an adult woman with stable Graves' hyperthyroidism.

The chain uses TRBV5-1 and TRBJ1-6, with unresolved D. V was cut by 0 bases and J by 6 bases, with 10 bases left in between. CDR3 size: 15 residues. The germline gives CDR1 SGHRS, CDR2 YFSETQ. The CDR3 spells CASSLGLQINSPLHF. The CDR3 DNA follows: TGCGCCAGCAGCTTGGGTTTACAGATTAATTCACCCCTCCACTTT.

This clonotype came up many times. The rearrangement uses TRBV6-5 and TRBJ2-5; D might be TRBD2 (5 bases). CDR1 and CDR2 (germline): MNHEY, SVGAGI. CDR3 size: 15 residues. Trimming cost V 7 bases and J 1 base, with 16 bases left between them. This chain's CDR3 is CASILLGGFQETQYF. CDR3 nucleotides: TGTGCCAGCATCTTACTGGGCGGGTTCCAAGAGACCCAGTACTTC.

This clonotype was seen many times. The J gene is TRBJ2-7, the V gene TRBV27, with 8 nucleotides matching TRBD2. With 4 bases clipped from V and 1 base from J, the junction kept 6 bases outside the gene matches. Looked up from germline, CDR1 is MNHEY and CDR2 is SMNVEV (reference sequence). This CDR3 is built from 15 residues. As DNA, the CDR3 is TGTGCCAGCAGTTCCCAAGCGGGAGAGTCCTACGAGCAGTACTTC. Protein: CASSSQAGESYEQYF.

Worth noting for this clonotype: Because it lacks the conserved phenylalanine or tryptophan at the end, this CDR3 is likely a read error. The chain is built from TRBV12-3 or TRBV12-4 and TRBJ1-1; D is perhaps TRBD1 (6 bases). The CDR3 extends over 17 amino acids. The V end lost 6 bases, the J end lost 6 bases, and 26 bases lay between the germline ends. The CDR3 is CASRADRMGVVSSEAFL. DNA of the CDR3: TGTGCCAGCAGAGCTGACAGGATGGGGGTCGTTAGCTCTGAAGCTTTCCTT.

Ten or more counts support this clonotype. CDR3 in amino acids: CASSQERAEPSKPQHF. The CDR3 nucleotides read TGTGCCAGCAGCCAGGAGCGGGCAGAGCCCTCTAAGCCCCAGCATTTT. The chain joins TRBV4-2 to TRBJ1-5; D uncertain. Germline V gene sequence: CDR1 LGHNA, CDR2 YNFKEQ. V dropped 3 bases and J dropped 8 bases, with 20 bases sitting between them. This CDR3 spans 16 amino acids.

With respect to this clonotype: At one end, the junction sequence differs from germline, possibly due to a read error. The chain combines TRBV10-3 with TRBJ1-2, with D tentatively TRBD1 (6 bases). The CDR3 contains 14 residues. CDR1 is ENHRY, CDR2 SYGVKD, per germline. CDR3 in amino acids: CAISAAGDNYGYTF. DNA for the CDR3: TGTGCTATCAGTGCGGCAGGGGATAACTATGGCTACACCTTC.

In its sample, this clonotype was seen many times. The chain is built from TRBV19 and TRBJ2-5; D remains ambiguous. The CDR3 contains 14 residues. Per germline, CDR1 LNHDA and CDR2 SQIVND (reference sequence). V lost 2 bases and J lost 7, with 14 bases in between. The CDR3 protein is CASSIHGPLGTQYF. The CDR3 nucleotides read TGTGCCAGTAGTATACACGGGCCTTTAGGGACCCAGTACTTC.

Points on this clonotype: At one end, the junction sequence differs from germline, possibly due to a read error. The rearrangement links TRBV3-1 to TRBJ2-7; 11 bases are shared with TRBD2. Looked up from germline, CDR1 is LGHDT and CDR2 is YNNKEL (reference sequence). The CDR3 loop spans 13 amino acids. The CDR3 region is CASSQAETSGIFF. CDR3 nucleotide sequence: TGTGCCAGCAGCCAGGCAGAGACTAGCGGGATTTTCTTC.

This clonotype was detected many times. The chain recombines TRBV7-2 with TRBJ2-2, with D possibly TRBD1 on 5 matching bases. CDR3 length equals 15 residues. Germline V gene data show CDR1 as SGHTA and CDR2 as FQGNSA. The V end lost 3 bases, the J end lost 3 bases, and 11 bases lay between the germline ends. This chain's CDR3 is CASSFYRPDTGELFF. DNA for the CDR3: TGTGCCAGCAGCTTCTACAGGCCCGACACCGGGGAGCTGTTTTTT.

This clonotype has ten or more counts. The rearrangement uses TRBV20-1 and TRBJ2-7, with D maybe TRBD2 (5 bases). Germline loops: CDR1 DFQATT, CDR2 SNEGSKA (reference sequence). CDR3 size: 13 residues. Trimming cost V 1 base and J 3 bases, with 10 bases left between them. This CDR3 reads CSARAGLLYEQYF. CDR3 DNA sequence: TGCAGTGCTAGAGCGGGATTGCTCTACGAGCAGTACTTC.

This clonotype came up a few times. CDR3 sequence: CASSLGDRSQPQHF. CDR3 sequence (DNA): TGCGCCAGCAGCTTGGGGGACAGAAGCCAGCCCCAGCATTTT. The chain joins TRBV5-1 to TRBJ1-5; 7 bases agree with TRBD1. This CDR3 comprises 14 residues. V gave up 0 bases and J gave up 7 bases; unmatched junction bases: 4. Germline V CDR1 and CDR2: SGHRS, YFSETQ.

This clonotype was counted only a few times. The V call is TRBV4-1, the J call TRBJ1-1; D is unresolved. CDR1 is MGHRA, CDR2 YSYEKL, per germline. The V end lost 1 base, the J end lost 2 bases, and 14 bases lay between the germline ends. The CDR3 consists of 16 residues. Here the CDR3 reads CASSQGWRGINTEAFF. Here the CDR3 DNA reads TGCGCCAGCAGCCAAGGCTGGAGAGGCATAAACACTGAAGCTTTCTTT.

This clonotype was observed a handful of times. The chain employs TRBV6-5 and TRBJ2-7; D is ambiguous. CDR1 and CDR2 from the germline V gene are MNHEY and SVGAGI. The CDR3 consists of 13 residues. Trimming removed 2 bases from V and 2 bases from J, with 7 bases in between. The CDR3 sequence is CASSYGRAYEQYF. The CDR3 DNA sequence: TGTGCCAGCAGTTACGGTCGGGCCTACGAGCAGTACTTC.

This clonotype was recorded a few times. The V and J genes are TRBV11-1 and TRBJ2-5, with TRBD1 identical over 8 bases. The CDR3 contains 17 residues. The trim removed 3 bases at V and 4 bases at J, leaving 13 bases unmatched. Germline V gene data show CDR1 as SGHAT and CDR2 as FQDESV (reference sequence). The CDR3 loop is CASSFGGPAGTGETQYF. The CDR3 bases are TGTGCCAGCAGCTTTGGCGGGCCCGCGGGGACAGGAGAGACCCAGTACTTC.

In this sample, this clonotype turned up many times. The gene calls are TRBV12-3 or TRBV12-4 and TRBJ2-5; TRBD2 matches at 13 bases. There are 17 residues in the CDR3. The J segment lost 2 bases and the V segment lost 5 bases, leaving 8 bases of the junction unmatched. The CDR3 DNA reads TGTGCCAGCAGTCGGACTAGCGGGAGAGGGTTGCAAGAGACCCAGTACTTC. The encoded protein is CASSRTSGRGLQETQYF.

This clonotype was counted many times. The chain is built from TRBV19 and TRBJ2-5, with a possible D match to TRBD2 (5 bases). With 3 bases removed from V and 4 bases from J, the gap between germline ends came to 15 bases. Germline assignment: CDR1 LNHDA and CDR2 SQIVND (reference sequence). This CDR3 has 15 amino acids. Here the CDR3 DNA reads TGTGCCAGTAGTATTCGGAGGACGGAGTCAGAGACCCAGTACTTC. This sequence encodes CASSIRRTESETQYF.